The 20 T cell receptor beta chains below all came from one sample that was sequenced in a study of response to subunit inactivated influenza vaccine. A single record per CDR3 protein comes from TCRdb applying MiXCR to the RT-PCR reads. Among approximately 530,000 distinct CDR3 sequences listed, around 13% were seen once. The source was PBMCs from blood, collected more than 35 days after vaccination. The receptors stem from a man aged 45-65 years who received an inactivated influenza vaccine.

The gene calls are TRBV6-5 and TRBJ2-1; 11 bases fit TRBD2. CDR3 size: 17 residues. Trimming removed 4 bases from V and 5 bases from J; junction bases left unmatched: 10. CDR1 and CDR2 (germline): MNHEY, SVGAGI. The CDR3 nucleotides are TGTGCCAGCAGTTCCTGGGGGGGGACTAGCGGAAACAATGAGCAGTTCTTC. It yields the protein CASSSWGGTSGNNEQFF.

This rearrangement joins TRBV27 to TRBJ1-2; 10 positions agree with TRBD1. Trimming removed 3 bases from V and 6 bases from J; junction bases left unmatched: 10. Germline assignment: CDR1 MNHEY and CDR2 SMNVEV (reference sequence). There are 16 residues in the CDR3. The CDR3 sequence: CASSFRNPGQGNGYTF. The DNA of the CDR3 is TGTGCCAGCAGTTTTAGAAATCCGGGACAGGGGAATGGCTACACCTTC.

This clonotype was counted ten times or more. This rearrangement joins TRBV18 to TRBJ2-7, with D unresolved. Looked up from germline, CDR1 is KGHSH and CDR2 is LQKENI. With 5 bases removed from V and 2 bases from J, the gap between germline ends came to 13 bases. CDR3 length: 14 residues. The CDR3 region has the DNA TGTGCCAGCTCATCGGGCCTATACCCCTACGAGCAGTACTTC. It yields the protein CASSSGLYPYEQYF.

This clonotype was seen ten or more times. The chain joins TRBV20-1 to TRBJ2-7, with 8 bases fitting TRBD1. The junction had 7 bases not matched to a gene; V was cut back by 0 bases and J by 6 bases. This CDR3 spans 14 amino acids. CDR1 and CDR2 (germline): DFQATT, SNEGSKA (reference sequence). The CDR3 here is CSARDATGVGEQYF. The CDR3 DNA is TGCAGTGCTAGAGACGCGACAGGGGTTGGCGAGCAGTACTTC.

The genes are TRBV9 and TRBJ2-1; no firm D call. V gave up 0 bases and J gave up 8 bases, with 18 bases separating them. Germline-derived CDR1 and CDR2 are SGDLS and YYNGEE. The CDR3 extends over 16 amino acids. Here the CDR3 DNA reads TGTGCCAGCAGCGTAGACCGACGGACGAGATACGATGAGCAGTTCTTC. Its translation is CASSVDRRTRYDEQFF.

The rearrangement joins TRBV27 to TRBJ2-7, with D maybe TRBD1 (6 bases). The CDR3 runs 15 residues. Trimming shortened V by 6 bases and J by 0 bases, and 15 bases separated the two germline ends. Germline-derived CDR1 and CDR2 are MNHEY and SMNVEV (reference sequence). In nucleotides, the CDR3 is TGTGCCAGCAGCTTTATAGACAGGAGCTCCTACGAGCAGTACTTC. It encodes CASSFIDRSSYEQYF.

The V and J genes are TRBV6-5 and TRBJ2-1; D might be TRBD2 (5 bases). CDR1 and CDR2 (germline): MNHEY, SVGAGI. CDR3 length equals 15 residues. Trimming took off 0 bases at V and 3 bases at J, with 9 bases between the two ends. The CDR3 DNA reads TGTGCCAGCAGTTACTCTGGGGAGAGCTACAATGAGCAGTTCTTC. It specifies CASSYSGESYNEQFF.

This clonotype was recorded many times. This rearrangement joins TRBV28 to TRBJ2-1; 10 bases match TRBD2. The CDR3 length is 17 residues. The germline V gene encodes CDR1 MDHEN and CDR2 SYDVKM. V lost 4 bases, J lost 9 bases, and 15 bases stayed unmatched. CDR3 coding DNA: TGTGCCAGCAGTTCTCTGTTCAGCGGGGGGGCGACGGGTGAGCAGTTCTTC. Translation: CASSSLFSGGATGEQFF.

The chain employs TRBV20-1 and TRBJ2-7; D might be TRBD1 or TRBD2, each matching 5 bases. The germline V gene has CDR1 DFQATT and CDR2 SNEGSKA (reference sequence). The CDR3 runs to 13 residues. The V and J ends lost 0 bases and 0 bases respectively, with 6 bases between them. Here the CDR3 DNA reads TGCAGTGCTAGAGACGGGACCTCCTACGAGCAGTACTTC. Protein sequence: CSARDGTSYEQYF.

This clonotype was recorded a few times. V is TRBV9 and J is TRBJ2-1, with TRBD2 matching 9 bases. The J segment lost 9 bases and the V segment lost 4 bases, leaving 8 bases of the junction unmatched. CDR1 SGDLS and CDR2 YYNGEE come from the germline V gene. The CDR3 spans 14 residues. The DNA of the CDR3 is TGTGCCAGCAGCTTTCCGGGACTAGCTGCTGAGCAGTTCTTC. Its translation is CASSFPGLAAEQFF.

In this sample, this clonotype turned up a few times. CDR3 residues: CASSPGLERNEQFF. For the CDR3, the DNA is TGTGCCAGCTCACCGGGACTAGAACGCAATGAGCAGTTCTTC. The gene calls are TRBV18 and TRBJ2-1, with 8 bases aligning to TRBD2. This CDR3 is built from 14 residues. The V gene's germline CDR1 is KGHSH and CDR2 LQKENI. Trimming cost V 3 bases and J 6 bases; bases outside gene matches: 4.

This clonotype was observed at least ten times. The CDR3 here is CASSVATGTSWGEQFF. CDR3 DNA: TGTGCCAGCAGCGTAGCTACCGGGACTAGTTGGGGTGAGCAGTTCTTC. The chain links TRBV9 to TRBJ2-1; 8 positions match TRBD2. Germline V gene sequence: CDR1 SGDLS, CDR2 YYNGEE. J lost 9 bases, V lost 0 bases, and 11 bases had no gene match. The CDR3 runs to 16 residues.

This chain links TRBV5-4 with TRBJ2-3; 7 bases match TRBD2. CDR1 SGHNT and CDR2 YYREEE come from the germline V gene (reference sequence). V was clipped by 4 bases and J by 1 base; unmatched bases: 6. The CDR3 consists of 15 residues. The CDR3 spells CASSERTSGTDTQYF. CDR3 sequence (DNA): TGTGCCAGCAGCGAACGAACTAGCGGCACAGATACGCAGTATTTT.

This clonotype was counted at least ten times. The gene calls are TRBV29-1 and TRBJ1-2; tentatively, D is TRBD1 (5 bases). The CDR3 has 13 amino acids. From germline, CDR1 is SQVTM and CDR2 ANQGSEA. V was clipped by 6 bases and J by 5 bases, with 16 bases between them. This CDR3 reads CSVPGAGSYGYTF. The DNA for the CDR3 is TGCAGCGTCCCCGGGGCAGGGAGTTATGGCTACACCTTC.

Comment on this clonotype: This may be a read error, as it is one base from a much larger clone. The chain combines TRBV7-2 with TRBJ2-5; unclear D gene. The germline V gene encodes CDR1 SGHTA and CDR2 FQGNSA. The CDR3 spans 13 residues. The V end was cut by 1 base, the J end by 7 bases, with 10 bases between. In nucleotides, the CDR3 is TGTACCAGCAGCTTAGTAGACGTCGGGACCCAGTACTTC. Its protein product is CTSSLVDVGTQYF.

This clonotype occurred many times. The chain joins TRBV24-1 to TRBJ2-1, with TRBD1 matching 7 bases. The CDR3 covers 13 residues. Trimming cost V 3 bases and J 9 bases; bases outside gene matches: 4. CDR1 KGHDR and CDR2 SFDVKD come from the germline V gene. CDR3 residues: CATSDDRVSEQFF. The CDR3 bases are TGTGCCACCAGTGATGACAGGGTTAGTGAGCAGTTCTTC.

This clonotype was detected only a few times. The chain has TRBV6-2 or TRBV6-3 and TRBJ2-2, with a tentative D call TRBD2 (6 bases). Germline V gene lookup returns CDR1 MNHEY and CDR2 SVGEGT. The CDR3 totals 15 residues. Trimming took off 2 bases at V and 7 bases at J, with 14 bases between the two ends. CDR3 nucleotide sequence: TGTGCCAGCAGTTACGCAGGGACTCAAGGCGGGGAGCTGTTTTTT. Translating gives CASSYAGTQGGELFF.

This clonotype was detected ten times or more. The V call is TRBV20-1, the J call TRBJ2-7, with TRBD1 matching 7 bases. Germline lookup yields CDR1 DFQATT and CDR2 SNEGSKA (reference sequence). The CDR3 spans 13 residues. V dropped 6 bases and J dropped 4; count of bases not matched to a gene: 9. This CDR3 is CSADRTGKYEQYF. In nucleotides, the CDR3 is TGCAGTGCCGACAGGACAGGAAAGTACGAGCAGTACTTC.

This clonotype was observed many times. The chain has TRBV11-2 and TRBJ1-3; D unresolved. The CDR3 runs 15 residues. The germline V and J ends were trimmed by 1 base and 2 bases, with 9 bases remaining between them. CDR1 and CDR2 (germline): SGHAT, FQNNGV. CDR3: CASSLAGQTGNTIYF. Written as DNA, the CDR3 is TGTGCCAGCAGCTTAGCAGGCCAGACTGGAAACACCATATATTTT. Complete variable domain (other parts from reference TRBV11-2 and TRBJ1-3): EAGVAQSPRYKIIEKRQSVAFWCNPISGHATLYWYQQILGQGPKLLIQFQNNGVVDDSQLPKDRFSAERLKGVDSTLKIQPAKLEDSAVYLCASSLAGQTGNTIYFGEGSWLTVV.

This clonotype was seen many times. The V call is TRBV20-1, the J call TRBJ1-1; D is undetermined. Germline V gene data show CDR1 as DFQATT and CDR2 as SNEGSKA (reference sequence). Trimming left V 0 bases short and J 0 bases short, with 14 bases between. There are 16 residues in the CDR3. The DNA of the CDR3 is TGCAGTGCTAGAGACAGGTCCAACCCCATGAACACTGAAGCTTTCTTT. This translates into CSARDRSNPMNTEAFF.